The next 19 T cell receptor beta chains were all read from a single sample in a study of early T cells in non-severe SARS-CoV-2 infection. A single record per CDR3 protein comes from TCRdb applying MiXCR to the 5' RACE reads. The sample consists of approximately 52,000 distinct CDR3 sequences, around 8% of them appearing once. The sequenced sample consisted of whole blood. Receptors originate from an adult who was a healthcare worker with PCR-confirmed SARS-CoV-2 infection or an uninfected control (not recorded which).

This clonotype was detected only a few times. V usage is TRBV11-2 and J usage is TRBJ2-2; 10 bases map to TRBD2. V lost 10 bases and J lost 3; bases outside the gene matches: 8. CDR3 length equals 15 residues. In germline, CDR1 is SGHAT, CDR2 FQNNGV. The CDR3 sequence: CATVAGGQYTGELFF. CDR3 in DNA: TGTGCCACCGTAGCGGGGGGCCAGTACACCGGGGAGCTGTTTTTT.

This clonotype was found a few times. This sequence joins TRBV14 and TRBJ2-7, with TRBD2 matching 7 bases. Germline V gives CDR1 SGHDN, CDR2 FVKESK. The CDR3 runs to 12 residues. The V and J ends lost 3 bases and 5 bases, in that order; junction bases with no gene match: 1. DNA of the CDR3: TGTGCCAGCAGCCAGGGAGGGGACGAGCAGTACTTC. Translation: CASSQGGDEQYF.

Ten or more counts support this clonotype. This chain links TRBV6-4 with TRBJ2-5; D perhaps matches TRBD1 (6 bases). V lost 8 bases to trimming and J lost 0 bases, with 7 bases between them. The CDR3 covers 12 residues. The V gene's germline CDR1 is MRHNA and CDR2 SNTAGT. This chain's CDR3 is CASAGDQETQYF. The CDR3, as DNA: TGTGCCAGCGCAGGGGACCAAGAGACCCAGTACTTC.

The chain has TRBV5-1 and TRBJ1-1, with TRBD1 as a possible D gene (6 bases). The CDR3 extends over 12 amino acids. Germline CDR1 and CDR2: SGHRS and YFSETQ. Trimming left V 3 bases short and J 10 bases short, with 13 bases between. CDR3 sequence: CASSSLEGGAFF. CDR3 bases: TGCGCCAGCAGCTCCCTAGAAGGGGGAGCTTTCTTT.

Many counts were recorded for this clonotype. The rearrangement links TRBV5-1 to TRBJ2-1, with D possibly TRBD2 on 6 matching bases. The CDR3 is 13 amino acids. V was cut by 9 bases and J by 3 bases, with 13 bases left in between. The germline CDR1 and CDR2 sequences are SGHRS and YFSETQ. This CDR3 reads CATRRDDYNEQFF. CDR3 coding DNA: TGCGCCACCAGGCGGGACGACTACAATGAGCAGTTCTTC.

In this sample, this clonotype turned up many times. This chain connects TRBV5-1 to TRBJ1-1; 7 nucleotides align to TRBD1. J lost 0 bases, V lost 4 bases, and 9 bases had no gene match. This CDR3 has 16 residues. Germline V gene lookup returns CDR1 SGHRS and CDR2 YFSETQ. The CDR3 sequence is CASSPPLTGVNTEAFF. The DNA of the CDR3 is TGCGCCAGCAGCCCGCCCCTTACAGGGGTGAACACTGAAGCTTTCTTT.

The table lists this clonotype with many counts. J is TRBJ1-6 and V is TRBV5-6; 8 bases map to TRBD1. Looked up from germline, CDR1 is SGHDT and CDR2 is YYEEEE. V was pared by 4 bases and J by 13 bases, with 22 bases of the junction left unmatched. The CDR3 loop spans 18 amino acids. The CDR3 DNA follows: TGTGCCAGCAGCAGCATCGTAAGGGACAGGATTGAAGGATCGCCCCTCCACTTT. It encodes CASSSIVRDRIEGSPLHF.

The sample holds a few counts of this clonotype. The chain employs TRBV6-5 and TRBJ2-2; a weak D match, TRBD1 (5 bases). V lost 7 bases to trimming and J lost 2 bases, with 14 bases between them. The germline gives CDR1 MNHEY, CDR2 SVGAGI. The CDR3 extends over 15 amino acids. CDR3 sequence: CASNSRVENTGELFF. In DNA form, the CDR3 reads TGTGCCAGCAACTCCAGGGTGGAAAACACCGGGGAGCTGTTTTTT.

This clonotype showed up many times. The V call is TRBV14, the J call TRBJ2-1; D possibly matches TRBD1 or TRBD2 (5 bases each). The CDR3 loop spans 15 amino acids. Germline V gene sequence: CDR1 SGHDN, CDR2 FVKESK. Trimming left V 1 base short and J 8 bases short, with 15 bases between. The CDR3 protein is CASSQVRLGVDEQFF. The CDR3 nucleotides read TGTGCCAGCAGCCAAGTAAGACTGGGGGTTGATGAGCAGTTCTTC.

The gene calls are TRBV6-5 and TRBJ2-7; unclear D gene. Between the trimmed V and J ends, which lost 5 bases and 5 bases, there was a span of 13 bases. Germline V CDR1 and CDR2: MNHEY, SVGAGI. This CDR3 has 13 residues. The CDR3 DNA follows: TGTGCCAGCAGTCCTTGGCTGTCCGACGAGCAGTACTTC. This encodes CASSPWLSDEQYF.

CDR3 coding DNA: TGTGCCAGCAGCTCGGGACTAGCCAGGGATGAGCAGTTCTTC. Residues: CASSSGLARDEQFF. The V gene is TRBV5-4, the J gene TRBJ2-1, with 9 nucleotides matching TRBD2. After removal of 3 bases from V and 8 bases from J, the junction contained 6 bases not matched to a gene. Germline values: CDR1 SGHNT, CDR2 YYREEE (reference sequence). The CDR3 is made up of 14 amino acids.

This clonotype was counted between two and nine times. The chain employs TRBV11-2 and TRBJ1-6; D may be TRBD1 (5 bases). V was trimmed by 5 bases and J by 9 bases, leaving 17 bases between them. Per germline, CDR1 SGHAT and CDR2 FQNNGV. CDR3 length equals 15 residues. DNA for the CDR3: TGTGCCAGCAGCGCGGAAGCCGGGGCTCGTTCACCCCTCCACTTT. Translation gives CASSAEAGARSPLHF.

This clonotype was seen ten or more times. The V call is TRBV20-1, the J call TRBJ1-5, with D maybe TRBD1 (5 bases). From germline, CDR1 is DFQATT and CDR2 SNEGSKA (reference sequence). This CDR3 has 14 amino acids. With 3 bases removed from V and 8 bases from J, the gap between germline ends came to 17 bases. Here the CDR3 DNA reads TGCAGTGCTAGCCCTCTCTCGGGGGTTGAGCCCCAGCATTTT. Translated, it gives CSASPLSGVEPQHF.

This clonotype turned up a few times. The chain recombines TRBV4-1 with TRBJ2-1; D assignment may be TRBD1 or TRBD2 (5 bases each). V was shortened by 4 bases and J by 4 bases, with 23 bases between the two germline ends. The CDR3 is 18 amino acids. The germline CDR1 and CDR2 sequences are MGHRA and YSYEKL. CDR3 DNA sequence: TGCGCCAGCAGCCCGGGACCGTTCAGCAGGTCCGATTACAATGAGCAGTTCTTC. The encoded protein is CASSPGPFSRSDYNEQFF.

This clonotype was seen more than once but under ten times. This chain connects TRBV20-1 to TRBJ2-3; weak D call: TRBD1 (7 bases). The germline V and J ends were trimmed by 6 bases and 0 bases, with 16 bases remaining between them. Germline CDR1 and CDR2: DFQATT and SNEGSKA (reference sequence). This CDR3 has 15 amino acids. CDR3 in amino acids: CSARDSFGSTDTQYF. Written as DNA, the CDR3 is TGCAGTGCGCGGGACAGTTTTGGGAGCACAGATACGCAGTATTTT.

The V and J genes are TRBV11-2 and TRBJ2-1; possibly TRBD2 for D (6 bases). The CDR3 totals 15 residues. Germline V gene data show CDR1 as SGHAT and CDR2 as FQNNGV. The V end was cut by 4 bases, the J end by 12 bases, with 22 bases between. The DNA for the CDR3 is TGTGCCAGCAGCTCCTTAATGGGGGGATCTCTCTGGCAGTTCTTC. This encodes CASSSLMGGSLWQFF.

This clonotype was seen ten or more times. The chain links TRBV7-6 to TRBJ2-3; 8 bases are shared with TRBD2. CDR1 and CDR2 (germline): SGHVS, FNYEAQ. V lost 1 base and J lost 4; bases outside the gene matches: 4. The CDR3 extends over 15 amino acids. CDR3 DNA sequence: TGTGCCAGCAGCTTAGGGACTAGCCATGCAGATACGCAGTATTTT. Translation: CASSLGTSHADTQYF.

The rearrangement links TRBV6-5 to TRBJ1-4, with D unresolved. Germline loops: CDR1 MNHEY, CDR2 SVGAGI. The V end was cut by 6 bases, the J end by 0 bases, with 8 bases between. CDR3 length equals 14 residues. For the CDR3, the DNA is TGTGCCAGCAGCGACCCAGCAACTAATGAAAAACTGTTTTTT. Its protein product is CASSDPATNEKLFF.

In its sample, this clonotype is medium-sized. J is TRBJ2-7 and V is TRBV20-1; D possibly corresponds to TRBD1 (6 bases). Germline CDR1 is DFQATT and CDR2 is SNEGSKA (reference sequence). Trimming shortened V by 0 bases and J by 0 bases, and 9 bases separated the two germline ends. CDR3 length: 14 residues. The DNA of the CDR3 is TGCAGTGCTAGAGATGGGGACAACTCCTACGAGCAGTACTTC. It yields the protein CSARDGDNSYEQYF.